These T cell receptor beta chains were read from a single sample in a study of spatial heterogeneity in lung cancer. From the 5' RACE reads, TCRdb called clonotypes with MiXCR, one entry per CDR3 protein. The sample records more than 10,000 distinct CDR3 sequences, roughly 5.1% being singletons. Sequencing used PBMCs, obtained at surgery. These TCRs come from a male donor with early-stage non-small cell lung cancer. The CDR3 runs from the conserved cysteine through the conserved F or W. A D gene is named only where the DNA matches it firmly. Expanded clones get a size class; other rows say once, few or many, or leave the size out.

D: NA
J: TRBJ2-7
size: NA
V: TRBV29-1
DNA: TGCAGCGTTGAATTAGGTATCTACGAGCAGTACTTC
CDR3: CSVELGIYEQYF

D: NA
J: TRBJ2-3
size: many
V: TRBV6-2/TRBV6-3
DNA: TGTGCCAGCAGTTACCTAGGAGATACGCAGTATTTT
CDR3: CASSYLGDTQYF

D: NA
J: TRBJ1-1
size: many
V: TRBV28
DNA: TGTGCCAGCAGTTCGATACCGGGACATATAATGAACACTGAAGCTTTCTTT
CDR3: CASSSIPGHIMNTEAFF

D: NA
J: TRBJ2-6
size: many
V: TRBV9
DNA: TGTGCCAGCAGCACCTCCCTGGACCGTTCTGGGGCCAACGTCCTGACTTTC
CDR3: CASSTSLDRSGANVLTF

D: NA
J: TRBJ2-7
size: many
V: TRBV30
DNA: TGTGCCTGGAGTTTTGGGGGGCACGAGCAGTACTTC
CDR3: CAWSFGGHEQYF

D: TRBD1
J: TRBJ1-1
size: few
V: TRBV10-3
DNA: TGTGCCATGGGGACAGGGACTGGAGCTGAAGCTTTCTTT
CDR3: CAMGTGTGAEAFF

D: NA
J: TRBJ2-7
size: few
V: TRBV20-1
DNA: TGCAGTGCTAGGGGGCCGACCTACGAGCAGTACTTC
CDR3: CSARGPTYEQYF

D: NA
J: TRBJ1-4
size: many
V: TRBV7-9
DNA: TGTGCCAGCAGCTTAGACGGGGGCTTTGAAAAACTGTTTTTT
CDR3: CASSLDGGFEKLFF

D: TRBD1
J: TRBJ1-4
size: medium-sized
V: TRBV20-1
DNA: TGCAGTGCTCGTGGACAGGGCGGGGGTAATGAAAAACTGTTTTTT
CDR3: CSARGQGGGNEKLFF

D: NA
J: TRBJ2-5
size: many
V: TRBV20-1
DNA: TGCAGTGCTAGACTCAACCAAGAGACCCAGTACTTC
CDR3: CSARLNQETQYF

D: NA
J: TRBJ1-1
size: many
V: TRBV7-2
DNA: TGTGCCAGCAACTCGAACAGGGCGACCTTGGCTGAAGCTTTCTTT
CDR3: CASNSNRATLAEAFF

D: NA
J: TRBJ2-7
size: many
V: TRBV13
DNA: TGTGCCAGCAGCTTAGGGCGGGGGCCAACCTACGAGCAGTACTTC
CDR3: CASSLGRGPTYEQYF

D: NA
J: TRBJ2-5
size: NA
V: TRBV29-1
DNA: TGCAGCGCCCTCAGGGAGGACCAAGAGACCCAGTACTTC
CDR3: CSALREDQETQYF

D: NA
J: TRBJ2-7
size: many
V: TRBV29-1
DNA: TGCAGCGTTGGCCTAATGGGCTACTCTAAGGAGCAGTACTTC
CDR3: CSVGLMGYSKEQYF

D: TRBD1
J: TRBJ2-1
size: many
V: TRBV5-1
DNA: TGCGCCAGCAGCTCCACGGGACAGGGCTACAATGAGCAGTTCTTC
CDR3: CASSSTGQGYNEQFF

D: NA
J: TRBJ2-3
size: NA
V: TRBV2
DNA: TGTGCCAGCAGTCGGCTGGGCACAGATACGCAGTATTTT
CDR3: CASSRLGTDTQYF

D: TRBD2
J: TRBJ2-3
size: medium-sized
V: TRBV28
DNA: TGTGCCAGCAGTTTAGTGACTAGCGGAGACACAGATACGCAGTATTTT
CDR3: CASSLVTSGDTDTQYF